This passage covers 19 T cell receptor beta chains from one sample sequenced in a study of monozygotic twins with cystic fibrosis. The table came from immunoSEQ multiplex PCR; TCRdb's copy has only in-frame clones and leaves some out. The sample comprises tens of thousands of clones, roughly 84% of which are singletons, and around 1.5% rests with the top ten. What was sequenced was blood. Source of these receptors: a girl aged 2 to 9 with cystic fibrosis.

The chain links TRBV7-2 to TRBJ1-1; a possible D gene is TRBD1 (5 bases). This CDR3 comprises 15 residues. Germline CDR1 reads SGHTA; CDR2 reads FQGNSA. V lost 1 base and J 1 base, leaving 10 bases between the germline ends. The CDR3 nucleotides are TGTGCCAGCAGCTTAGTCGGGGCTGGGAACACTGAAGCTTTCTTT. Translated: CASSLVGAGNTEAFF.

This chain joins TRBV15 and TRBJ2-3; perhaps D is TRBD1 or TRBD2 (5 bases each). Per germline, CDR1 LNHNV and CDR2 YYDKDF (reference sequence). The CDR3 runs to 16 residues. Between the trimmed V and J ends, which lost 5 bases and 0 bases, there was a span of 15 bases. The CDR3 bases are TGTGCCACCAGCGAAAGCTTGGGACCCAGCACAGATACGCAGTATTTT. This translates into CATSESLGPSTDTQYF. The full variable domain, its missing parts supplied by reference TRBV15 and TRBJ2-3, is DAMVIQNPRYQVTQFGKPVTLSCSQTLNHNVMYWYQQKSSQAPKLLFHYYDKDFNNEADTPDNFQSRRPNTSFCFLDIRSPGLGDTAMYLCATSESLGPSTDTQYFGPGTRLTVL.

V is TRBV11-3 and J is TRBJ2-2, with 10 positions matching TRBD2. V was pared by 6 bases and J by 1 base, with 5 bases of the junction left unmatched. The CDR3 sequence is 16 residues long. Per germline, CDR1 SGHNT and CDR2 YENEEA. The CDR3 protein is CASSSRLAGNTGELFF. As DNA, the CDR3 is TGTGCCAGCAGTTCACGACTAGCGGGGAACACCGGGGAGCTGTTTTTT.

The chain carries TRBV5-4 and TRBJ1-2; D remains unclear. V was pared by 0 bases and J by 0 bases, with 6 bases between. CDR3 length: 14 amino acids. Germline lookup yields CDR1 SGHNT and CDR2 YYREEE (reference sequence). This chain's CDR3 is CASSLGNSNYGYTF. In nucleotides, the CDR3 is TGTGCCAGCAGCTTGGGCAACTCTAACTATGGCTACACCTTC.

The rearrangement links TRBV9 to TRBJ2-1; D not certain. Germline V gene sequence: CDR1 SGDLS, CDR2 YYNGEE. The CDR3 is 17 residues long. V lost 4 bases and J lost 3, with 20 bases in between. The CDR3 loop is CASSPIQSGDRYNEQFF. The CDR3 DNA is TGTGCCAGCAGCCCTATCCAGTCGGGTGATCGCTACAATGAGCAGTTCTTC.

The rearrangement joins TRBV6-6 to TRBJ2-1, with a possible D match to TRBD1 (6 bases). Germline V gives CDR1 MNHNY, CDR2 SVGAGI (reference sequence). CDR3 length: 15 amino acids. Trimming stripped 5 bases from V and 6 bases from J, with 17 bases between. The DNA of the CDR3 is TGTGCCAGCAGTACCGACAGGAAATTGACCAATGAGCAGTTCTTC. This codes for CASSTDRKLTNEQFF.

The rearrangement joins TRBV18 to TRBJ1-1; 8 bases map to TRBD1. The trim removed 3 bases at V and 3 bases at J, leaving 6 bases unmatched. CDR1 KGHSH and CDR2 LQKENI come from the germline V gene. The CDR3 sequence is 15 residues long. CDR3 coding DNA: TGTGCCAGCTCACCGTCCACAGGGGGGGACACTGAAGCTTTCTTT. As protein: CASSPSTGGDTEAFF.

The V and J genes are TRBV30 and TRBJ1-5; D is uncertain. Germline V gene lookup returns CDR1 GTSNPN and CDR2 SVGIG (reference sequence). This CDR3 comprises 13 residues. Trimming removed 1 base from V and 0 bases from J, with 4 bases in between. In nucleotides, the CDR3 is TGTGCCTGGAGTGGACATAGCAATCAGCCCCAGCATTTT. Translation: CAWSGHSNQPQHF. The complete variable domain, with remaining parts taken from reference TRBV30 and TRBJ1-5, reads SQTIHQWPATLVQPVGSPLSLECTVEGTSNPNLYWYRQAAGRGLQLLFYSVGIGQISSEVPQNLSASRPQDRQFILSSKKLLLSDSGFYLCAWSGHSNQPQHFGDGTRLSIL.

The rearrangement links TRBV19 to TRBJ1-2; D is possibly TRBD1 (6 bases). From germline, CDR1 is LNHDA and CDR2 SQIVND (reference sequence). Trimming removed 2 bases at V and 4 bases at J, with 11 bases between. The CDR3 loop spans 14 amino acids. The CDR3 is CASSIPGQSYGYTF. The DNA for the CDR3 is TGTGCCAGTAGTATACCCGGACAGTCCTATGGCTACACCTTC.

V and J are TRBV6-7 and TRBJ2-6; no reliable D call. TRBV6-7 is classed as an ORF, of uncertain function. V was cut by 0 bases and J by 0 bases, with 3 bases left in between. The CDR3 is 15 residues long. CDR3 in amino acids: CASSYSSSGANVLTF. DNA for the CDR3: TGTGCCAGCAGTTACTCGAGCTCTGGGGCCAACGTCCTGACTTTC.

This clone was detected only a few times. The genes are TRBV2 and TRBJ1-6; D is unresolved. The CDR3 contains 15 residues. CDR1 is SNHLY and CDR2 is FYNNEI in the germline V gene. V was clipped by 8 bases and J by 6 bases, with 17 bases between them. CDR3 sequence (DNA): TGTGCCAGCCAAAGTGGAAACGCGGGTAATTCACCCCTCCACTTT. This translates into CASQSGNAGNSPLHF.

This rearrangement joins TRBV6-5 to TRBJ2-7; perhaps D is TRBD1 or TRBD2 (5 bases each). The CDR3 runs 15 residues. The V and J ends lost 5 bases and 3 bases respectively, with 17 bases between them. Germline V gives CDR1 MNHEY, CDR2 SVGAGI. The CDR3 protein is CASSVSGTGGYEQYF. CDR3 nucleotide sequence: TGTGCCAGCAGTGTCTCAGGCACTGGGGGCTACGAGCAGTACTTC.

For the CDR3, the DNA is TGTGCTAGTGGACCAGGAACAGGACACACTGAAGCTTTCTTT. It translates to CASGPGTGHTEAFF. This rearrangement joins TRBV12-5 to TRBJ1-1, with D maybe TRBD1 (5 bases). V shed 6 bases and J shed 3 bases, with 14 bases lying between them. CDR1 and CDR2 (germline): LGHNT, FRNRAP. The length of the CDR3 is 14 residues.

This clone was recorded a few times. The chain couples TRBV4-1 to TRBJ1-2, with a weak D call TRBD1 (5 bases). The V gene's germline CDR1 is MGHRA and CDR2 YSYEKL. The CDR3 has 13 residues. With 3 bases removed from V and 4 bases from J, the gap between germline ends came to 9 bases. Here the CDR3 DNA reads TGCGCCAGCAGCCAGGGACGGCCCTATGGCTACACCTTC. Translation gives CASSQGRPYGYTF.

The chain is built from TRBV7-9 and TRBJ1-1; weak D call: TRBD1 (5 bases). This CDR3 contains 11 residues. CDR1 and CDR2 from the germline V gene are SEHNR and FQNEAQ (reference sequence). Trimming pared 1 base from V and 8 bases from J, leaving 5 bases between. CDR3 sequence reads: CASSLEGEAFF. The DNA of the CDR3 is TGTGCCAGCAGCTTAGAGGGGGAAGCTTTCTTT.

This CDR3 is CARSSHASGSGNQPQHF. In DNA form, the CDR3 reads TGTGCCAGAAGCTCCCATGCCTCAGGGAGCGGCAATCAGCCCCAGCATTTT. The rearrangement uses TRBV7-5 and TRBJ1-5. TRBV7-5 is reported as a pseudogene. The CDR3 has 17 amino acids.

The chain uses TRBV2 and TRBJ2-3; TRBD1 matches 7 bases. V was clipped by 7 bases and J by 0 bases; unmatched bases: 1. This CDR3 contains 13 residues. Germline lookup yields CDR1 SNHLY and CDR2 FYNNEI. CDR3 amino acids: CASMDRSTDTQYF. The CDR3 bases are TGTGCCAGCATGGACAGGAGCACAGATACGCAGTATTTT. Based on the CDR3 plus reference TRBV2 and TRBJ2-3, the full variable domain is EPEVTQTPSHQVTQMGQEVILRCVPISNHLYFYWYRQILGQKVEFLVSFYNNEISEKSEIFDDQFSVERPDGSNFTLKIRSTKLEDSAMYFCASMDRSTDTQYFGPGTRLTVL.

The CDR3 spells CASSFIGQGSEKLFF. The CDR3 coding sequence is TGTGCCAGCAGCTTTATAGGCCAGGGGAGCGAAAAACTGTTTTTT. The gene calls are TRBV5-5 and TRBJ1-4, with D maybe TRBD1 (6 bases). V was pared by 2 bases and J by 8 bases, with 16 bases between. CDR1 SGHKS and CDR2 YYEKEE come from the germline V gene (reference sequence). This CDR3 is 15 amino acids long.

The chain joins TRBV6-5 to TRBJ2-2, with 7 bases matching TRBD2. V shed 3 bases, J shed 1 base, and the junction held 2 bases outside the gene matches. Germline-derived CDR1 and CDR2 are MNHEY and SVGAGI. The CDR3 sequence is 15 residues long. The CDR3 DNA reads TGTGCCAGCAGTTATGGGGGGGTGAACACCGGGGAGCTGTTTTTT. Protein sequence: CASSYGGVNTGELFF.